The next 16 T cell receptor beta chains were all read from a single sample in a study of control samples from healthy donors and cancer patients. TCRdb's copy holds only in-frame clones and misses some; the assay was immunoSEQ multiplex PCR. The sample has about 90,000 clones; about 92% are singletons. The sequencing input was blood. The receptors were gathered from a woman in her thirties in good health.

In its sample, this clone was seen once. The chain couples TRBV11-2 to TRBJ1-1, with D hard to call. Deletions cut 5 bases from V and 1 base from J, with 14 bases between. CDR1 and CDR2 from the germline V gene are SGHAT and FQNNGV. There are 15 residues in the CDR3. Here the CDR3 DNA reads TGTGCCAGCAGCGGCAAATCCTCGAAGAACACTGAAGCTTTCTTT. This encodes CASSGKSSKNTEAFF.

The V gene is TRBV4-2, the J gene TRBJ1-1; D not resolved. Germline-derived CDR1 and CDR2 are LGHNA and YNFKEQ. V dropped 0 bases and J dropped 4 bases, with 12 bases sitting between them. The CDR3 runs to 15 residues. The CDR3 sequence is CASSQEAAKSTEAFF. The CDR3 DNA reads TGTGCCAGCAGCCAAGAGGCCGCGAAAAGCACTGAAGCTTTCTTT.

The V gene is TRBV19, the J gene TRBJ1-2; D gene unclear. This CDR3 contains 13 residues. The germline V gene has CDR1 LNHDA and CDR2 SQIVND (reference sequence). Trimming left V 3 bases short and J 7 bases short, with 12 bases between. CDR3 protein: CASSIAGIGGYTF. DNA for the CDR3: TGTGCCAGTAGTATTGCAGGTATCGGTGGCTACACCTTC.

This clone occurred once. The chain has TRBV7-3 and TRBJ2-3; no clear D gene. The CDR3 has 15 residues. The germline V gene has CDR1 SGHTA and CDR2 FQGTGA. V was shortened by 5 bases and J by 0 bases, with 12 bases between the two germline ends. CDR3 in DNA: TGTGCCAGCAGCCCATTTTCCGCTAGCACAGATACGCAGTATTTT. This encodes CASSPFSASTDTQYF. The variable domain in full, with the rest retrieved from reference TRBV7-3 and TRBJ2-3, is GAGVSQTPSNKVTEKGKYVELRCDPISGHTALYWYRQSLGQGPEFLIYFQGTGAADDSGLPNDRFFAVRPEGSVSTLKIQRTERGDSAVYLCASSPFSASTDTQYFGPGTRLTVL.

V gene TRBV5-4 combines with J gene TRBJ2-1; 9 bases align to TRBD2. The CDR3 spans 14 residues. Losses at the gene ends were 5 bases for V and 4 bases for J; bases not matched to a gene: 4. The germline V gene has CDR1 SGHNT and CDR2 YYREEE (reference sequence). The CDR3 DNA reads TGTGCCAGCAGTCCGACTAGCGGTTACAATGAGCAGTTCTTC. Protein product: CASSPTSGYNEQFF.

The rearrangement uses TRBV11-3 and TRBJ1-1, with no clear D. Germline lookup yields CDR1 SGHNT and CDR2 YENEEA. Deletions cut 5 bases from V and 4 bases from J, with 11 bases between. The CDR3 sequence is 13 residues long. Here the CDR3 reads CASSPVEATEAFF. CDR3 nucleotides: TGTGCCAGCAGCCCCGTCGAGGCCACTGAAGCTTTCTTT.

The CDR3 loop reads CASSQEPQRETQYF. Here the CDR3 DNA reads TGCGCCAGCAGCCAAGAGCCCCAGAGAGAGACCCAGTACTTC. This rearrangement joins TRBV4-1 to TRBJ2-5; unclear D gene. Germline V gene sequence: CDR1 MGHRA, CDR2 YSYEKL. CDR3 length equals 14 residues. V was pared by 0 bases and J by 4 bases, with 9 bases between.

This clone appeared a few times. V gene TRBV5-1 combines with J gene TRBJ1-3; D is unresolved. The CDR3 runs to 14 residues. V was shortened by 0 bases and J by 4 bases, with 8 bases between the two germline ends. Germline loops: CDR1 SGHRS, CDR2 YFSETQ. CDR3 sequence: CASSLEAAGNTIYF. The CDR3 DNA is TGCGCCAGCAGCTTGGAGGCAGCCGGAAACACCATATATTTT.

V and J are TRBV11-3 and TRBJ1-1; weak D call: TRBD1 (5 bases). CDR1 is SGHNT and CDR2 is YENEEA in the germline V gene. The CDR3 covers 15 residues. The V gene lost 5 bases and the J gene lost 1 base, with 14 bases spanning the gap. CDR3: CASSQGLLKNTEAFF. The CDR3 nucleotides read TGTGCCAGCAGCCAGGGCCTTCTCAAGAACACTGAAGCTTTCTTT.

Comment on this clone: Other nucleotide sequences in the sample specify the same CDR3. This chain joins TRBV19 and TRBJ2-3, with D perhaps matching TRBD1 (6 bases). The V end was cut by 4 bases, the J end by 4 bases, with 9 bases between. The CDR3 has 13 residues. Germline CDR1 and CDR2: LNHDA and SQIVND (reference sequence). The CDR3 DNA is TGTGCCAGTAGTAGGGGGCTCGCAGATACGCAGTATTTT. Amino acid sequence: CASSRGLADTQYF.

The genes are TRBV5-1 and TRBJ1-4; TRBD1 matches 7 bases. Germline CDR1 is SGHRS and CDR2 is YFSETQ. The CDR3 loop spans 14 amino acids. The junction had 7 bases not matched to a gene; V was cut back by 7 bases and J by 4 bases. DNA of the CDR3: TGCGCCAGCGGCAGGGACAGTCTTAATGAAAAACTGTTTTTT. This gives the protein CASGRDSLNEKLFF. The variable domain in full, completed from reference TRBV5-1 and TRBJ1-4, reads KAGVTQTPRYLIKTRGQQVTLSCSPISGHRSVSWYQQTPGQGLQFLFEYFSETQRNKGNFPGRFSGRQFSNSRSEMNVSTLELGDSALYLCASGRDSLNEKLFFGSGTQLSVL.

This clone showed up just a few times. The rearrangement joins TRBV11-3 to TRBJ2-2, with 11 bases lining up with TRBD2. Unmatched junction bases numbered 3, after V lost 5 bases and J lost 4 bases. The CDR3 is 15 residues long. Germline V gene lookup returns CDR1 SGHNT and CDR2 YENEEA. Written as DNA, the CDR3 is TGTGCCAGCAGCGCCGGGACTAGCGGCACCGGGGAGCTGTTTTTT. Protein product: CASSAGTSGTGELFF.

The DNA of the CDR3 is TGTGCCAGCAGCCAGAGGGTCTATGGCTACACCTTC. Translating it yields CASSQRVYGYTF. J is TRBJ1-2 and V is TRBV28; no firm D call. The V end lost 6 bases, the J end lost 4 bases, and 9 bases lay between the germline ends. The CDR3 is made up of 12 amino acids. From germline, CDR1 is MDHEN and CDR2 SYDVKM.

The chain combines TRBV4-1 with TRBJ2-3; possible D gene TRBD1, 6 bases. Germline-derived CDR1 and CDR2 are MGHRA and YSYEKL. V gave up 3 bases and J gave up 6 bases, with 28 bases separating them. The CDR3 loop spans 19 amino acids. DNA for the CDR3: TGCGCCAGCAGCCAGGGGCAGGGGCGATACACCGAGAACTCCGATACGCAGTATTTT. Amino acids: CASSQGQGRYTENSDTQYF.

This CDR3 reads CASSPQTSPDRVRFGYGYTF. The DNA of the CDR3 is TGTGCCAGCAGCCCCCAAACCTCCCCAGACAGGGTCCGATTCGGGTATGGCTACACCTTC. This sequence joins TRBV3-1 (or the pseudogene TRBV3-2) and TRBJ1-2; 7 nucleotides agree with TRBD1. The CDR3 is 20 residues long. The V gene end was trimmed by 4 bases and the J gene end by 5 bases; junction bases not matched to a gene: 25. Germline V gives CDR1 LGHDT, CDR2 YNNKEL (reference sequence).

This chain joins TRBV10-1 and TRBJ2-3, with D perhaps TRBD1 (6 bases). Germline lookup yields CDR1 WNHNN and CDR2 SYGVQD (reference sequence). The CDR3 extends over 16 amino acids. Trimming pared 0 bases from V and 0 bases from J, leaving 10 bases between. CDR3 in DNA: TGCGCCAGCAGTGAGTCCCCGACAGGTAGCACAGATACGCAGTATTTT. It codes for CASSESPTGSTDTQYF.